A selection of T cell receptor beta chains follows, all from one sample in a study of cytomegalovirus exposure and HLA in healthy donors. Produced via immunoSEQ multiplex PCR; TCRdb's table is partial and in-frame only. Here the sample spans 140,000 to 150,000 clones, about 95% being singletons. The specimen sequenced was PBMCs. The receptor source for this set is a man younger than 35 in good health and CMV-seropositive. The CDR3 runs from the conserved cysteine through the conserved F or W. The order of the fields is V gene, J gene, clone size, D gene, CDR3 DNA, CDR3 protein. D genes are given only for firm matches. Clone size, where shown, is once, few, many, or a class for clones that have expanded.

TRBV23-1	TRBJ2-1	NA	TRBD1	TGCGCCAGCAGTCAATGGGACAGGGGGCAGGACAATGAGCAGTTCTTC	CASSQWDRGQDNEQFF
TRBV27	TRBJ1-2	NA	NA	TGTGCCAGCAGTTTATCCGGGTACTATGGCTACACCTTC	CASSLSGYYGYTF
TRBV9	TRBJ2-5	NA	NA	TGTGCCAGCAGCGTAGGCAGCGTCAACCAAGAGACCCAGTACTTC	CASSVGSVNQETQYF
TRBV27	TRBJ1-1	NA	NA	TGTGCCAGCAGGCCATGGGCTATGAACACTGAAGCTTTCTTT	CASRPWAMNTEAFF
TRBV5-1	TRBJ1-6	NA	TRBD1	TGCGCCAGCAGCTTGGGACAGGGCGGCTCACCCCTCCACTTT	CASSLGQGGSPLHF
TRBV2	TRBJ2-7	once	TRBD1	TGTGCCAGCGTACTCCGAGGACAGGGTCATTACGAGCAGTACTTC	CASVLRGQGHYEQYF
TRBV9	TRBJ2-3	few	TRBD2	TGTGCCAGCAGCGTAGGACTAGCGGGAGCAGATACGCAGTATTTT	CASSVGLAGADTQYF
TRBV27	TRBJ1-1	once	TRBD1	TGTGCCAGCAGTTTCGGGACAGGGATCACTGAAGCTTTCTTT	CASSFGTGITEAFF
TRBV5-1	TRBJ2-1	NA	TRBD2	TGCGCCAGTTCTAATAGCGGGGCCCCGAGCGATGAGCAGTTCTTC	CASSNSGAPSDEQFF
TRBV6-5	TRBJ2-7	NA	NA	TGTGCCAGCAGTCGCCGACGACTAGACGAGCAGTACTTC	CASSRRRLDEQYF
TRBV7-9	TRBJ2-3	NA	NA	TGTGCTTCCGCGGTAAACAGGGATCCAGATACGCAGTATTTT	CASAVNRDPDTQYF
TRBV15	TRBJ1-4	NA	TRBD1	TGTGCCACCAGAGGAAGACAGGGCCATAATGAAAAACTGTTTTTT	CATRGRQGHNEKLFF
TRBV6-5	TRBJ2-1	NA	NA	TGTGCCAGCAGTCGGGACAAGTACAATGAGCAGTTCTTC	CASSRDKYNEQFF
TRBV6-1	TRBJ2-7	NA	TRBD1	TGTGCCAGCAGTACAACACGACAGGGGGCGGGAGAGCAGTACTTC	CASSTTRQGAGEQYF
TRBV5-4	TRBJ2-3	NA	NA	TGTGCCAGCAGCTCGAAGACAGGCCTTAGCACAGATACGCAGTATTTT	CASSSKTGLSTDTQYF
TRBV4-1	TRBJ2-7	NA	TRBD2	TGCGCCAGCAGCACTCCCTGGGCTAGCGGGAACGAGCAGTACTTC	CASSTPWASGNEQYF
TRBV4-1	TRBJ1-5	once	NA	TGCGCCAGCAGCCAAGCGAGTGTGACAGAGTATAGCAATCAGCCCCAGCATTTT	CASSQASVTEYSNQPQHF
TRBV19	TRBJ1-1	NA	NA	TGTGCCAGTACATGGGCAGGTACTGAAGCTTTCTTT	CASTWAGTEAFF
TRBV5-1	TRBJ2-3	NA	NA	TGCGCCAGCAGCAGCTTATCCCTCTCCCTGATGAGCACAGATACGCAGTATTTT	CASSSLSLSLMSTDTQYF
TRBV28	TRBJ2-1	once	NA	TGTGCCAGCAGTTTAGGCCGAGGCTCCACAAGGTTTTTCTCCTACAATGAGCAGTTCTTC	CASSLGRGSTRFFSYNEQFF
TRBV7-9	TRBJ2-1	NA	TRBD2	TGTGCCAGCAGCCCTAGACTAGCGGGAAACTACAATGAGCAGTTCTTC	CASSPRLAGNYNEQFF
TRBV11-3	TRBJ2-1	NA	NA	TGTGCCAGCAGCCCGGGATCTAGCGTTAAGAATGAGCAGTTCTTC	CASSPGSSVKNEQFF
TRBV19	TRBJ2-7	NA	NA	TGTGCCAGTAGCGCCCGCAGGGGAGTCGGCGAGCAGTACTTC	CASSARRGVGEQYF
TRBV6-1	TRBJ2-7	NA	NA	TGTGCCAGCAGTCTACTTTTTGCCTACGAGCAGTACTTC	CASSLLFAYEQYF
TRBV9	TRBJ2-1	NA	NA	TGTGCCAGCAGCGTAGAAAGCGGAACCTACAATGAGCAGTTCTTC	CASSVESGTYNEQFF
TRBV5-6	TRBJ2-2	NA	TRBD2	TGTGCCAGCAGCTTGGGACCGGGACTAGCGGGAGCCGGGGAGCTGTTTTTT	CASSLGPGLAGAGELFF
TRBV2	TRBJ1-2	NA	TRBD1	TGTGCCAGCAGGGGGACAGGGGCCGGAGGTGGCTACACCTTC	CASRGTGAGGGYTF
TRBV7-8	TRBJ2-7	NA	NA	TGTGCCAGCAGCCCCGAGGGAAGGTCGTACGAGCAGTACTTC	CASSPEGRSYEQYF
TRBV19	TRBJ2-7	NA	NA	TGTGCCAGTAGTATAGTGGCACAGGTAACCTACGAGCAGTACTTC	CASSIVAQVTYEQYF
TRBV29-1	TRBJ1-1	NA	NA	TGCAGCGGGACGCCGGGGCGGGGGACTGAAGCTTTCTTT	CSGTPGRGTEAFF
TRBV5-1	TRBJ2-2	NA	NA	TGCGCCAGCAGTCCCGGGGAGAACACCGGGGAGCTGTTTTTT	CASSPGENTGELFF
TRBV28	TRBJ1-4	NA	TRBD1	TGTGCCAGCAGGCCTGACAGGGTGAATGAAAAACTGTTTTTT	CASRPDRVNEKLFF
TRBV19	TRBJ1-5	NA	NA	TGTGCCAGTAGTATGGGTCAGGAGGAAGTCGATCAGCCCCAGCATTTT	CASSMGQEEVDQPQHF
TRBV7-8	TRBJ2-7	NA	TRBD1	TGTGCCAGCAGCCGGGACAGGGGAACCTACGAGCAGTACTTC	CASSRDRGTYEQYF
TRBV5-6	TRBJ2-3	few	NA	TGTGCCAGCAGCTTGGGGGTCCAGCGACGTTCAGATACGCAGTATTTT	CASSLGVQRRSDTQYF
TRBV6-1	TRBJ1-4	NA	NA	TGTGCCAGCAGTGGCAGGGGAACTAATGAAAAACTGTTTTTT	CASSGRGTNEKLFF
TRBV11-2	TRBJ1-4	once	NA	TGTGCCAGCAGCCGCCGTGCGAGAGGATACGAAAAACTGTTTTTT	CASSRRARGYEKLFF
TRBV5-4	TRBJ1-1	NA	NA	TGTGCCAGCAGCTTGTCCGTTGCAGGGACAAAAGCTTTCTTT	CASSLSVAGTKAFF
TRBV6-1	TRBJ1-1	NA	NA	TGTGCCAGCAGCGGCGCGGACACCTCAAGTACTGAAGCTTTCTTT	CASSGADTSSTEAFF
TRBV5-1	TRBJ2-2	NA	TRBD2	TGCGCCAGCAGCGGCACTAGCGGGACGCGGACCGGGGAGCTGTTTTTT	CASSGTSGTRTGELFF
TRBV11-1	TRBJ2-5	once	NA	TGTGCCAGCAGCTTACTAGGCCAAGGGGGGACCCAGTACTTC	CASSLLGQGGTQYF
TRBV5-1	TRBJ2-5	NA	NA	TGCGCCAGCAGCCGGGGGGCAGGGGGCCACTTTGGGGAGACCCAGTACTTC	CASSRGAGGHFGETQYF
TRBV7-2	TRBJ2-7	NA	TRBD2	TGTGCCAGCAGCCTTACTAGCGGCCCCACCTACGAGCAGTACTTC	CASSLTSGPTYEQYF